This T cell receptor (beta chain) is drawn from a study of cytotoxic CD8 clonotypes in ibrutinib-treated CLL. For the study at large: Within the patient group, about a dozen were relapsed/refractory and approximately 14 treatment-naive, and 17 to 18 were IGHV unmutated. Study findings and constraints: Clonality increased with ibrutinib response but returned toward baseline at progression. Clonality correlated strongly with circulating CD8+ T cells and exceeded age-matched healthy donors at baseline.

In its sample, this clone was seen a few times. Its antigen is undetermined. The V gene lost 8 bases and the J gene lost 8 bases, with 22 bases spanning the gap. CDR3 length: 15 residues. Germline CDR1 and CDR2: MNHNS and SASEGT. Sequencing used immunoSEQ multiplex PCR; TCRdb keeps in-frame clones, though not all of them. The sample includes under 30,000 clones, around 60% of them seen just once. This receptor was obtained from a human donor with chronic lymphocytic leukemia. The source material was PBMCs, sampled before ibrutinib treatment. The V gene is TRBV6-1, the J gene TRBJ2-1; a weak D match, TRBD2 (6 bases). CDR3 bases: TGTGCCAGCTGTACGAGTCCGGCGGGGCGCTATGAGCAGTTCTTC. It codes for CASCTSPAGRYEQFF.